The 32 T cell receptor beta chains below all came from one sample that was sequenced in a study of blood T cell repertoires in COVID-19. Assay: immunoSEQ multiplex PCR; the TCRdb copy retains only in-frame clones and omits some. The data show 55,000 to 90,000 clones, approximately 85% seen once. The sequenced material came from peripheral blood. These receptors all come from a woman of 80 years or more with active or convalescent COVID-19.

The chain is built from TRBV7-2 and TRBJ1-2; D may be TRBD1 (6 bases). CDR3 size: 15 residues. Trimming left V 5 bases short and J 4 bases short, with 17 bases between. Germline CDR1 reads SGHTA; CDR2 reads FQGNSA. Here the CDR3 DNA reads TGTGCCAGCAGCCAGGACAGCTCAGAAGGCTATGGCTACACCTTC. It specifies CASSQDSSEGYGYTF.

This clone was recorded once. The rearrangement joins TRBV7-2 to TRBJ2-3, with TRBD2 identical over 9 bases. Germline values: CDR1 SGHTA, CDR2 FQGNSA. Unmatched junction bases numbered 11, after V lost 3 bases and J lost 10 bases. This CDR3 is 15 amino acids long. DNA of the CDR3: TGTGCCAGCAGCTTTGGCGGGGGGGCGGAAATTGCGCAGTATTTT. As protein: CASSFGGGAEIAQYF.

A single count supports this clone. The chain uses TRBV10-3 and TRBJ2-5; D might be TRBD2 (7 bases). Germline lookup yields CDR1 ENHRY and CDR2 SYGVKD. V gave up 4 bases and J gave up 2 bases, with 17 bases separating them. There are 16 residues in the CDR3. The CDR3 nucleotides read TGTGCCATCAGTGCTCCGGGGGGCAGGGAACAAGAGACCCAGTACTTC. Translation: CAISAPGGREQETQYF.

The chain joins TRBV5-4 to TRBJ2-3, with 9 bases fitting TRBD2. Germline-derived CDR1 and CDR2 are SGHNT and YYREEE (reference sequence). The CDR3 extends over 16 amino acids. J lost 0 bases, V lost 3 bases, and 5 bases had no gene match. CDR3 loop: CASSSGTSISTDTQYF. The CDR3 coding sequence is TGTGCCAGCAGCTCCGGGACTAGCATTAGCACAGATACGCAGTATTTT.

This sequence joins TRBV6-5 and TRBJ1-6; tentative D call: TRBD1 (5 bases). Trimming pared 10 bases from V and 0 bases from J, leaving 13 bases between. The CDR3 length is 15 residues. Germline V CDR1 and CDR2: MNHEY, SVGAGI. CDR3 in DNA: TGTGCCACCTCGACAGAGAGCTCCTATAATTCACCCCTCCACTTT. This sequence encodes CATSTESSYNSPLHF.

The chain combines TRBV4-3 with TRBJ1-3; D might be TRBD1 (5 bases). Per germline, CDR1 LGHNA and CDR2 YSLEER. With 4 bases removed from V and 3 bases from J, the gap between germline ends came to 13 bases. There are 15 residues in the CDR3. CDR3 amino acids: CASSRDSALGNTIYF. The DNA for the CDR3 is TGCGCCAGCAGCCGAGACAGCGCCCTTGGAAACACCATATATTTT.

The gene calls are TRBV5-5 and TRBJ2-7; 13 bases agree with TRBD2. The CDR3 runs 19 residues. Germline V gene data show CDR1 as SGHKS and CDR2 as YYEKEE (reference sequence). The V gene end was trimmed by 1 base and the J gene end by 5 bases; junction bases not matched to a gene: 15. The CDR3 loop is CASSLYGTSGDKGRNEQYF. The CDR3, as DNA: TGTGCCAGCAGCTTGTACGGGACTAGCGGGGATAAAGGAAGAAACGAGCAGTACTTC.

This clone was detected only a few times. The chain links TRBV4-2 to TRBJ2-7; the D gene is possibly TRBD2 (5 bases). In germline, CDR1 is LGHNA, CDR2 YNFKEQ. This CDR3 contains 16 residues. Trimming shortened V by 4 bases and J by 2 bases, and 18 bases separated the two germline ends. DNA for the CDR3: TGTGCCAGCAGCCCGACCAGAGCGGACTGGGCCTACGAGCAGTACTTC. Translated: CASSPTRADWAYEQYF.

V and J are TRBV29-1 and TRBJ2-5; maybe TRBD2 (6 bases). Germline CDR1 and CDR2: SQVTM and ANQGSEA. V was shortened by 4 bases and J by 4 bases, with 16 bases between the two germline ends. CDR3 length equals 14 residues. In nucleotides, the CDR3 is TGCAGCGTTGGGGCCGTACTAGCACTAGAGACCCAGTACTTC. Encoded protein: CSVGAVLALETQYF. Together with reference TRBV29-1 and TRBJ2-5, the CDR3 gives the full variable domain: SAVISQKPSRDICQRGTSLTIQCQVDSQVTMMFWYRQQPGQSLTLIATANQGSEATYESGFVIDKFPISRPNLTFSTLTVSNMSPEDSSIYLCSVGAVLALETQYFGPGTRLLVL.

The V and J genes are TRBV11-3 and TRBJ2-7; no firm D call. CDR1 is SGHNT and CDR2 is YENEEA in the germline V gene. Trimming removed 3 bases from V and 6 bases from J, with 12 bases in between. The CDR3 extends over 13 amino acids. The CDR3 DNA sequence: TGTGCCAGCAGCTTCTTTTCTTCTTGCGAGCAGTACTTC. Its protein is CASSFFSSCEQYF. Full variable domain (remainder filled in from reference TRBV11-3 and TRBJ2-7): EAGVVQSPRYKIIEKKQPVAFWCNPISGHNTLYWYLQNLGQGPELLIRYENEEAVDDSQLPKDRFSAERLKGVDSTLKIQPAELGDSAVYLCASSFFSSCEQYFGPGTRLTVT.

V is TRBV12-3 or TRBV12-4 and J is TRBJ2-3, with a possible D match to TRBD1 (5 bases). This CDR3 spans 13 amino acids. V lost 3 bases and J lost 1, with 5 bases in between. The CDR3 loop is CASSFRGTDTQYF. As DNA, the CDR3 is TGTGCCAGCAGTTTCAGGGGCACAGATACGCAGTATTTT.

In the case of this clone: At one end, the junction sequence differs from germline, possibly due to a read error. This sequence joins TRBV7-2 and TRBJ1-2; TRBD1 is a possible D gene (5 bases). The CDR3 length is 16 residues. Germline V gene sequence: CDR1 SGHTA, CDR2 FQGNSA. The CDR3 here is CASSLVPSGLNYGHTF. The CDR3 coding sequence is TGTGCCAGCAGCTTAGTCCCGTCAGGGTTGAACTATGGCCACACCTTC.

This clone was counted only a few times. The CDR3 loop reads CASSQVGTDTGELFF. The CDR3 DNA reads as TGCGCCAGCAGCCAAGTCGGGACAGACACCGGGGAGCTGTTTTTT. V and J are TRBV4-3 and TRBJ2-2; 7 positions agree with TRBD1. The junction had 2 bases not matched to a gene; V was cut back by 1 base and J by 3 bases. The CDR3 totals 15 residues. Germline V gives CDR1 LGHNA, CDR2 YSLEER.

J is TRBJ1-4 and V is TRBV21-1; the table names TRBD1, a call not compared with the DNA. TRBV21-1 represents a pseudogene. There are 20 residues in the CDR3. The CDR3 region is CASSKGAPAITGKTNEKLFF. In DNA, the CDR3 is TGTGCCAGCAGCAAGGGAGCGCCGGCCATAACAGGGAAAACTAATGAAAAACTGTTTTTT.

This chain connects TRBV3-1 (or the pseudogene TRBV3-2) to TRBJ2-3; the D is unclear. V was trimmed by 1 base and J by 6 bases, leaving 11 bases between them. The CDR3 loop spans 14 amino acids. Germline V gene data show CDR1 as LGHDT and CDR2 as YNNKEL (reference sequence). For the CDR3, the DNA is TGTGCCAGCAGCCAAGGACTCAAGATGGATACGCAGTATTTT. Translation gives CASSQGLKMDTQYF.

The CDR3 DNA reads as TGTGCCAGTAGTATAGGGGGGACAGGCGAAGAGACCCAGTACTTC. Amino acid sequence: CASSIGGTGEETQYF. V usage is TRBV19 and J usage is TRBJ2-5; 8 bases fit TRBD1. The CDR3 has 15 amino acids. Losses at the gene ends were 1 base for V and 3 bases for J; bases not matched to a gene: 4. CDR1 LNHDA and CDR2 SQIVND come from the germline V gene (reference sequence).

The chain employs TRBV19 and TRBJ1-3, with D possibly being TRBD1 (6 bases). V shed 4 bases and J shed 0 bases, with 7 bases lying between them. Germline assignment: CDR1 LNHDA and CDR2 SQIVND (reference sequence). This CDR3 has 14 residues. CDR3 DNA sequence: TGTGCCAGTAGTAGGGGGCTCTCTGGAAACACCATATATTTT. Its protein product is CASSRGLSGNTIYF.

The V gene is TRBV28, the J gene TRBJ2-2; D may be TRBD1 (5 bases). With 6 bases removed from V and 1 base from J, the gap between germline ends came to 12 bases. CDR1 is MDHEN, CDR2 SYDVKM, per germline. The CDR3 length is 15 residues. The CDR3 nucleotides read TGTGCCAGCAGACGAAGGGGTATGAACACCGGGGAGCTGTTTTTT. Translated, it gives CASRRRGMNTGELFF.

The chain uses TRBV19 and TRBJ1-5; tentative D call: TRBD1 (6 bases). V was clipped by 0 bases and J by 2 bases, with 8 bases between them. CDR1 LNHDA and CDR2 SQIVND come from the germline V gene (reference sequence). There are 15 residues in the CDR3. This chain's CDR3 is CASSIDRGGNQPQHF. As DNA, the CDR3 is TGTGCCAGTAGTATAGACAGGGGTGGCAATCAGCCCCAGCATTTT.

This clone showed up just once. V and J are TRBV7-2 and TRBJ1-5; no definite D call. V lost 1 base to trimming and J lost 6 bases, with 7 bases between them. The CDR3 consists of 13 residues. The V gene's germline CDR1 is SGHTA and CDR2 FQGNSA. CDR3 sequence (DNA): TGTGCCAGCAGCTTAGTGAACGGTCAGCCCCAGCATTTT. Its protein is CASSLVNGQPQHF.

The chain recombines TRBV5-1 with TRBJ2-1, with TRBD2 matching over 7 bases. V trimming: 0 bases; J trimming: 2 bases; junction bases outside the gene matches: 2. CDR3 size: 15 residues. Germline CDR1 and CDR2: SGHRS and YFSETQ. CDR3 coding DNA: TGCGCCAGCAGCTTGGAAGCGGGGACCTACAATGAGCAGTTCTTC. Its protein is CASSLEAGTYNEQFF.

This rearrangement joins TRBV5-4 to TRBJ2-1, with 10 nucleotides matching TRBD2. This CDR3 region has 16 residues. Germline V gives CDR1 SGHNT, CDR2 YYREEE (reference sequence). V was clipped by 4 bases and J by 2 bases; unmatched bases: 6. CDR3 region: CASSPNSGGTYNEQFF. The CDR3 region has the DNA TGTGCCAGCAGCCCAAATAGCGGGGGGACCTACAATGAGCAGTTCTTC.

The chain joins TRBV19 to TRBJ1-2, with 7 nucleotides matching TRBD1. CDR3 length: 14 amino acids. Germline V gives CDR1 LNHDA, CDR2 SQIVND (reference sequence). Trimming took 3 bases from V and 1 from J; bases not matched to a gene: 2. The CDR3 here is CASSIGQVNYGYTF. The CDR3 bases are TGTGCCAGTAGTATCGGACAGGTTAACTATGGCTACACCTTC. Looking up the rest from reference TRBV19 and TRBJ1-2 gives the full variable domain: DGGITQSPKYLFRKEGQNVTLSCEQNLNHDAMYWYRQDPGQGLRLIYYSQIVNDFQKGDIAEGYSVSREKKESFPLTVTSAQKNPTAFYLCASSIGQVNYGYTFGSGTRLTVV.

The chain uses TRBV7-2 and TRBJ2-7; D possibly corresponds to TRBD2 (7 bases). Deletions cut 1 base from V and 2 bases from J, with 18 bases between. Germline lookup yields CDR1 SGHTA and CDR2 FQGNSA. The CDR3 runs to 17 residues. The CDR3 region is CASSLVRGASGPYEQYF. DNA for the CDR3: TGTGCCAGCAGCTTAGTCCGGGGGGCTTCCGGGCCCTACGAGCAGTACTTC. Based on the CDR3 plus reference TRBV7-2 and TRBJ2-7, the full variable domain is GAGVSQSPSNKVTEKGKDVELRCDPISGHTALYWYRQSLGQGLEFLIYFQGNSAPDKSGLPSDRFSAERTGGSVSTLTIQRTQQEDSAVYLCASSLVRGASGPYEQYFGPGTRLTVT.

The CDR3 nucleotides read TGTGCCAGCAGACCCACCGGCGGGGGGCGAGAGACCCAGTACTTC. Its protein is CASRPTGGGRETQYF. The rearrangement joins TRBV3-1 (or the pseudogene TRBV3-2) to TRBJ2-5, with 8 bases that match TRBD2. V shed 6 bases and J 4 bases; nucleotides not matched to a gene: 10. The V gene's germline CDR1 is LGHDT and CDR2 YNNKEL (reference sequence). This CDR3 contains 15 residues.

Only one count was recorded for this clone. The chain joins TRBV5-8 to TRBJ1-3, with D uncertain. The CDR3 spans 14 residues. V was shortened by 2 bases and J by 4 bases, with 10 bases between the two germline ends. Germline-derived CDR1 and CDR2 are SGHTS and YDEGEE. CDR3 sequence (DNA): TGTGCCAGCAGCTTCCGGGTTTCAGGAAACACCATATATTTT. It is translated as CASSFRVSGNTIYF.

This clone occurred once. This chain joins TRBV6-2 or TRBV6-3 and TRBJ1-1; D unresolved. This CDR3 has 16 residues. The V and J ends lost 6 bases and 2 bases respectively, with 19 bases between them. Germline V CDR1 and CDR2: MNHEY, SVGEGT. The CDR3 loop reads CASSPTPGRGNTEAFF. DNA of the CDR3: TGTGCCAGCAGCCCCACCCCCGGACGGGGAAACACTGAAGCTTTCTTT.

The chain joins TRBV10-3 to TRBJ1-2, with TRBD1 identical over 7 bases. The ends lost 7 bases at V and 8 bases at J; junction bases unmatched: 16. The germline V gene has CDR1 ENHRY and CDR2 SYGVKD. CDR3 size: 15 residues. The CDR3 DNA is TGTGCCATCACCAGGACAGGAACGCTTGTCTCGGGCTACACCTTC. It encodes CAITRTGTLVSGYTF.

The V and J genes are TRBV6-1 and TRBJ1-2, with D hard to call. CDR3 size: 13 residues. Germline CDR1 reads MNHNS; CDR2 reads SASEGT. Trimming stripped 2 bases from V and 4 bases from J, with 8 bases between. Here the CDR3 reads CASSETPVYGYTF. The CDR3 nucleotides read TGTGCCAGCAGTGAAACTCCGGTCTATGGCTACACCTTC.

A single count supports this clone. V usage is TRBV6-5 and J usage is TRBJ2-7; perhaps TRBD2 as D (6 bases). Looked up from germline, CDR1 is MNHEY and CDR2 is SVGAGI. The CDR3 covers 11 residues. V lost 8 bases and J lost 5, with 10 bases in between. DNA of the CDR3: TGTGCCAGCCGTTGGGGGGACGAGCAGTACTTC. Translated, it gives CASRWGDEQYF.

The chain has TRBV7-2 and TRBJ2-1; 9 bases are shared with TRBD1. The CDR3 totals 18 residues. Trimming at V came to 1 base and at J to 1 base, leaving 8 bases not matched to a gene. CDR1 is SGHTA, CDR2 FQGNSA, per germline. Here the CDR3 reads CASSLVAGTGSSYNEQFF. CDR3 coding DNA: TGTGCCAGCAGCTTAGTGGCCGGGACAGGGAGTTCCTACAATGAGCAGTTCTTC.

The chain couples TRBV5-4 to TRBJ2-7, with a tentative D call TRBD1 (6 bases). Germline V CDR1 and CDR2: SGHNT, YYREEE (reference sequence). V shed 4 bases and J shed 2 bases, with 10 bases lying between them. The CDR3 runs 13 residues. CDR3 nucleotides: TGTGCCAGCAGCCCCAGGGACACCTACGAGCAGTACTTC. Translating gives CASSPRDTYEQYF.